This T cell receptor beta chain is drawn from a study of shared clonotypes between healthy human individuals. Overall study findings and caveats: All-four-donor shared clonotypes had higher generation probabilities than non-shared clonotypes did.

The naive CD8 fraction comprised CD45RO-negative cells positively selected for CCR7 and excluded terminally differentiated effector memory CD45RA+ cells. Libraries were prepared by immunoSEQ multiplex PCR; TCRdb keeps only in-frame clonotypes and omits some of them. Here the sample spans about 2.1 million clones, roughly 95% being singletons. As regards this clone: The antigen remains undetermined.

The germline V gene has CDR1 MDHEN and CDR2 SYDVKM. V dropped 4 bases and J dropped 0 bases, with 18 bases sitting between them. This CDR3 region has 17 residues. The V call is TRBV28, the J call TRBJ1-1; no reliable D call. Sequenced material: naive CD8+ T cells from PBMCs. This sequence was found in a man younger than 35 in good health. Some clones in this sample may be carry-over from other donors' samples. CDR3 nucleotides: TGTGCCAGCAGTTCCCCAGACCTCAGGCCCTTGAACACTGAAGCTTTCTTT. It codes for CASSSPDLRPLNTEAFF.